This is a list of T cell receptor beta chains from one sample in a study of blood T cell repertoires in COVID-19. Sequencing was performed with immunoSEQ multiplex PCR; in TCRdb, only in-frame clones are kept and a portion is missing. The data contain 250,000 to 400,000 clones, about 87% of them singletons. The sequencing input was peripheral blood. These receptor sequences come from a woman aged 25 to 39 with COVID-19, enrolled during active disease. CDR3s include the opening cysteine and the closing phenylalanine or tryptophan. D genes are given only for firm matches. Clone size is not always given. Where it is, it says once, few, many or a class for expanded clones.

TRBD2 TRBJ2-1 once TRBV7-9 TGTGCCAGCAGCTCCACCCGGCGGGGGGGATACAATGAGCAGTTCTTC CASSSTRRGGYNEQFF
NA TRBJ1-2 NA TRBV21-1 TGTGCCAGCAGCAAAGCGCTCCAGGGATACTATGGCTACACCTTC CASSKALQGYYGYTF
NA TRBJ1-1 few TRBV27 TGTGCCAGCAGTTCCCCCTTGGGAGGGGGAACTGAAGCTTTCTTT CASSSPLGGGTEAFF
NA TRBJ2-3 once TRBV6-5 TGTGCCAGCCCAAAGGACAACCCGTACACAGATACGCAGTATTTT CASPKDNPYTDTQYF
NA TRBJ2-7 NA TRBV7-8 TGTGCCAGCAGCTTAGCGCTCGGAGGGTCCAACGAGCAGTACTTC CASSLALGGSNEQYF
TRBD1 TRBJ1-3 many TRBV4-2 TGTGCCAGCAGCCAATTCCAGGGGGAAGGAAACACCATATATTTT CASSQFQGEGNTIYF
NA TRBJ1-2 once TRBV19 TGTGCCAGTAGTATATTTCAGGGTCGAGGCTACACCTTC CASSIFQGRGYTF
NA TRBJ2-1 few TRBV3-1/TRBV3-2 TGTGCCAGCAGCCCCCACCTAAACAATGAGCAGTTCTTC CASSPHLNNEQFF
NA TRBJ1-1 once TRBV9 TGTGCCAGTTCCAACCGCCAAGGGGCTGAAGCTTTCTTT CASSNRQGAEAFF
TRBD1 TRBJ1-1 NA TRBV2 TGTGCCAGCAGTCCCAGACAGGGTGGGTACACTGAAGCTTTCTTT CASSPRQGGYTEAFF
NA TRBJ2-6 NA TRBV4-1 TGCGCCAGCTGGGGAGGGCAGGGGGCCTCTGGGGCCAACGTCCTGACTTTC CASWGGQGASGANVLTF
NA TRBJ2-2 NA TRBV11-2 TGTGCCATTTACGCGGCCGGGGAGCTGTTTTTT CAIYAAGELFF
TRBD2 TRBJ2-7 NA TRBV30 TGTGCCTGGAGTGGGGGGGGAAGTCGCTACGAGCAGTACTTC CAWSGGGSRYEQYF
NA TRBJ1-4 NA TRBV6-6 TGTGCCAGCAGTTACTCGGCGGGGACTAATGAAAAACTGTTTTTT CASSYSAGTNEKLFF
TRBD1 TRBJ1-4 NA TRBV5-1 TGCGCCAGCAGCTGGGGGGACAGGGTGGATTCGACCGTTAATGAAAAACTGTTTTTT CASSWGDRVDSTVNEKLFF
TRBD1 TRBJ1-1 NA TRBV2 TGTGCCAAATACCGGACAGGCCGGAACACTGAAGCTTTCTTT CAKYRTGRNTEAFF
TRBD2 TRBJ2-7 few TRBV4-1 TGCGCCAGCAGCCAAGACGGGGGGATATACTACGAGCAGTACTTC CASSQDGGIYYEQYF
TRBD2 TRBJ2-1 NA TRBV11-2 TGTGCCAGCAGCCCGCTAGCGGGGCCTACCTACAATGAGCAGTTCTTC CASSPLAGPTYNEQFF
NA TRBJ2-2 many TRBV19 TGTGCCAGTAGTATAACCTCGAGTGCCACCGGGGAGCTGTTTTTT CASSITSSATGELFF
TRBD2 TRBJ2-3 NA TRBV9 TGTGCCAGCAGCGTAGAGGAGCGGGGGGGCAGGAATACGCAGTATTTT CASSVEERGGRNTQYF
TRBD1 TRBJ1-4 NA TRBV19 TGTGCCAGTAGTCCGACGACAGGGGGCGCGCCAACTAATGAAAAACTGTTTTTT CASSPTTGGAPTNEKLFF
NA TRBJ1-1 NA TRBV6-2/TRBV6-3 TGTGCCAGCAGTTACTGGGAGGGGGGGGAAGCTTTCTTT CASSYWEGGEAFF
TRBD1 TRBJ1-1 NA TRBV10-2 TGCGCCAGCAGACAGGGGGCCACTGAAGCTTTCTTT CASRQGATEAFF
TRBD2 TRBJ2-1 NA TRBV3-1/TRBV3-2 TGTGCCAGCAGCCAAGGGGTTGGCGGGGGTATAAATGAGCAGTTCTTC CASSQGVGGGINEQFF
TRBD2 TRBJ2-1 NA TRBV19 TGTGCCAGTAGCCTTAGCGGGGGGAACAACAATGAGCAGTTCTTC CASSLSGGNNNEQFF
TRBD2 TRBJ2-1 NA TRBV14 TGTGCCAGCTCCGGGACTAGCGGCACCCTAGTGTACAATGAGCAGTTCTTC CASSGTSGTLVYNEQFF
NA TRBJ1-5 NA TRBV19 TGTGCCAGTAGTGTAACCCAGGGGAACCAGCCCCAGCATTTT CASSVTQGNQPQHF
NA TRBJ2-5 NA TRBV30 TGTGCCTGGAGTGTTCCCGGGGGGACAGGACTCCAAGAGACCCAGTACTTC CAWSVPGGTGLQETQYF
NA TRBJ1-3 NA TRBV15 TGTGCCACCAGCAGAGGGGAGGGGGACTCTGGAAACACCATATATTTT CATSRGEGDSGNTIYF
TRBD1 TRBJ1-2 NA TRBV9 TGTGCCAGCAGCCCCCGCCCAGGACAGGAATATGGCTACACCTTC CASSPRPGQEYGYTF
NA TRBJ1-1 NA TRBV3-1/TRBV3-2 TGTGCCAGCAGCCAAGATGGGCTCGGTGAAGCTTTCTTT CASSQDGLGEAFF
NA TRBJ2-4 NA TRBV2 TGTGCCAGCAGTGCGGAGCTCAAAAACATTCAGTACTTC CASSAELKNIQYF
TRBD1 TRBJ2-2 NA TRBV19 TGTGCCAGTAGTCTAAGGGGGCCCGGTACCGGGGAGCTGTTTTTT CASSLRGPGTGELFF